Listed here are 15 T cell receptor beta chains from one sample, sequenced in a study of blood T cell repertoires in COVID-19. Method: immunoSEQ multiplex PCR; TCRdb's copy keeps in-frame clones and lacks some. This table has almost 200,000 clones, about 86% appearing once. Sequenced material: peripheral blood. These receptors were collected from a woman between 65 and 79 years old with acute or convalescent COVID-19.

The chain carries TRBV6-5 and TRBJ1-4, with D possibly matching TRBD1 (5 bases). Germline loops: CDR1 MNHEY, CDR2 SVGAGI. Trimming cost V 0 bases and J 8 bases, with 16 bases left between them. This CDR3 has 16 amino acids. CDR3 protein: CASSYSLGGEDEKLFF. In nucleotides, the CDR3 is TGTGCCAGCAGTTACTCCTTGGGGGGGGAGGACGAAAAACTGTTTTTT.

V and J are TRBV6-5 and TRBJ1-2; D is perhaps TRBD1 (5 bases). CDR1 and CDR2 (germline): MNHEY, SVGAGI. V was shortened by 2 bases and J by 7 bases, with 11 bases between the two germline ends. The CDR3 contains 13 residues. The DNA for the CDR3 is TGTGCCAGCAGTTACGGGGCAGGTCTTGGCTACACCTTC. Protein sequence: CASSYGAGLGYTF.

V usage is TRBV5-4 and J usage is TRBJ2-1; 8 bases match TRBD1. Trimming cost V 4 bases and J 6 bases; bases outside gene matches: 6. CDR3 length equals 14 residues. Per the germline V gene, CDR1 is SGHNT and CDR2 is YYREEE (reference sequence). CDR3 sequence reads: CASSLDRVVNEQFF. The CDR3 region has the DNA TGTGCCAGCAGCCTGGACAGGGTGGTCAATGAGCAGTTCTTC. Full variable domain (outside the CDR3, taken from reference TRBV5-4 and TRBJ2-1): ETGVTQSPTHLIKTRGQQVTLRCSSQSGHNTVSWYQQALGQGPQFIFQYYREEENGRGNFPPRFSGLQFPNYSSELNVNALELDDSALYLCASSLDRVVNEQFFGPGTRLTVL.

Note on this clone: Other DNA sequences within the sample encode an identical CDR3. V gene TRBV7-6 combines with J gene TRBJ2-2; 9 bases match TRBD1. Germline loops: CDR1 SGHVS, CDR2 FNYEAQ. With 4 bases clipped from V and 2 bases from J, the junction kept 2 bases outside the gene matches. The CDR3 loop spans 15 amino acids. The CDR3 sequence is CASSSTGGNTGELFF. The CDR3 coding sequence is TGTGCCAGCAGCTCCACAGGGGGCAACACCGGGGAGCTGTTTTTT. Based on the CDR3 plus reference TRBV7-6 and TRBJ2-2, the full variable domain is GAGVSQSPRYKVTKRGQDVALRCDPISGHVSLYWYRQALGQGPEFLTYFNYEAQQDKSGLPNDRFSAERPEGSISTLTIQRTEQRDSAMYRCASSSTGGNTGELFFGEGSRLTVL.

The chain couples TRBV3-1 (or the pseudogene TRBV3-2) to TRBJ2-7, with TRBD1 as a possible D gene (6 bases). The germline CDR1 and CDR2 sequences are LGHDT and YNNKEL (reference sequence). CDR3 length: 13 residues. The V end lost 4 bases, the J end lost 7 bases, and 14 bases lay between the germline ends. This chain's CDR3 is CASSLKGVWEQYF. The CDR3, as DNA: TGTGCCAGCAGCCTTAAGGGGGTCTGGGAGCAGTACTTC.

The V and J genes are TRBV11-2 and TRBJ2-7, with D perhaps TRBD2 (5 bases). V shed 0 bases and J shed 0 bases, with 9 bases lying between them. This CDR3 contains 15 residues. Looked up from germline, CDR1 is SGHAT and CDR2 is FQNNGV. The CDR3: CASSLDGISSYEQYF. The CDR3 DNA is TGTGCCAGCAGCTTAGACGGGATAAGCTCCTACGAGCAGTACTTC.

The chain combines TRBV24-1 with TRBJ2-2; 8 nucleotides match TRBD1. Germline CDR1 is KGHDR and CDR2 is SFDVKD. Trimming cost V 4 bases and J 4 bases; bases outside gene matches: 7. CDR3 length: 16 residues. CDR3 region: CATSDRTGTVTGELFF. The CDR3 bases are TGTGCCACCAGTGACCGGACAGGGACGGTCACCGGGGAGCTGTTTTTT.

The rearrangement uses TRBV7-2 and TRBJ1-4; 8 bases match TRBD1. With 5 bases clipped from V and 8 bases from J, the junction kept 7 bases outside the gene matches. Germline V gene sequence: CDR1 SGHTA, CDR2 FQGNSA. The CDR3 covers 14 residues. CDR3 sequence reads: CASSLQGGGEKLFF. The CDR3 DNA is TGTGCCAGCAGCCTACAGGGGGGTGGGGAAAAACTGTTTTTT.

CDR3 sequence reads: CATSRTSGREADTQYF. The CDR3 DNA sequence: TGTGCCACCAGCCGGACTAGCGGGAGGGAGGCAGATACGCAGTATTTT. The gene calls are TRBV24-1 and TRBJ2-3; 15 nucleotides agree with TRBD2. CDR1 is KGHDR, CDR2 SFDVKD, per germline. Losses at the gene ends were 7 bases for V and 4 bases for J; bases not matched to a gene: 5. This CDR3 spans 16 amino acids.

The rearrangement links TRBV5-6 to TRBJ2-5; 8 bases are a match to TRBD1. CDR3 length: 15 amino acids. Germline V gene lookup returns CDR1 SGHDT and CDR2 YYEEEE. The V and J ends lost 0 bases and 2 bases, in that order; junction bases with no gene match: 3. CDR3 nucleotide sequence: TGTGCCAGCAGCTTGGCCCGGGACAGGCAAGAGACCCAGTACTTC. Protein: CASSLARDRQETQYF.

The chain uses TRBV9 and TRBJ1-2; 10 nucleotides line up with TRBD1. V shed 3 bases, J shed 4 bases, and the junction held 6 bases outside the gene matches. This CDR3 region has 15 residues. Germline assignment: CDR1 SGDLS and CDR2 YYNGEE. The CDR3 is CASSETGTGAYGYTF. CDR3 coding DNA: TGTGCCAGCAGCGAAACCGGGACAGGGGCCTATGGCTACACCTTC. Using reference TRBV9 and TRBJ1-2 for the parts outside the CDR3, the full variable domain is DSGVTQTPKHLITATGQRVTLRCSPRSGDLSVYWYQQSLDQGLQFLIQYYNGEERAKGNILERFSAQQFPDLHSELNLSSLELGDSALYFCASSETGTGAYGYTFGSGTRLTVV.

On this clone itself: Other DNA sequences in the same sample also yield this CDR3. The rearrangement uses TRBV11-2 and TRBJ1-5; the match to TRBD1 covers 10 bases. The germline V gene encodes CDR1 SGHAT and CDR2 FQNNGV. The CDR3 length is 15 residues. Trimming at V came to 1 base and at J to 9 bases, leaving 6 bases not matched to a gene. The CDR3: CASSLGGTGAGPQHF. The CDR3 DNA is TGTGCCAGCAGCTTAGGGGGGACAGGGGCTGGGCCCCAGCATTTT. Supplemented by reference TRBV11-2 and TRBJ1-5, the full variable domain reads EAGVAQSPRYKIIEKRQSVAFWCNPISGHATLYWYQQILGQGPKLLIQFQNNGVVDDSQLPKDRFSAERLKGVDSTLKIQPAKLEDSAVYLCASSLGGTGAGPQHFGDGTRLSIL.

The chain joins TRBV28 to TRBJ1-5, with 7 bases that match TRBD1. Losses at the gene ends were 6 bases for V and 4 bases for J; bases not matched to a gene: 6. Germline V CDR1 and CDR2: MDHEN, SYDVKM. CDR3 length: 14 amino acids. The CDR3 loop reads CASSRDSLNQPQHF. The CDR3 bases are TGTGCCAGCAGCCGGGACAGCTTAAATCAGCCCCAGCATTTT.

The V gene is TRBV27, the J gene TRBJ2-5; weak D call: TRBD2 (5 bases). CDR1 and CDR2 (germline): MNHEY, SMNVEV (reference sequence). CDR3 length: 13 residues. V dropped 4 bases and J dropped 5 bases, with 11 bases sitting between them. CDR3 DNA: TGTGCCAGCAGTTCCCTGGGAGCCGAGACCCAGTACTTC. Protein: CASSSLGAETQYF.

The chain uses TRBV27 and TRBJ1-5; 7 nucleotides line up with TRBD1. V trimming: 0 bases; J trimming: 2 bases; junction bases outside the gene matches: 1. CDR1 and CDR2 from the germline V gene are MNHEY and SMNVEV (reference sequence). The CDR3 is made up of 15 amino acids. The CDR3 DNA reads as TGTGCCAGCAGTTTATCAACAGGGGGCAATCAGCCCCAGCATTTT. Amino acid sequence: CASSLSTGGNQPQHF.